Sequencing of this T cell receptor beta chain was carried out in a study of response to subunit inactivated influenza vaccine. Study-wide results and limits: Researchers suggested that each seasonal influenza vaccination recruits few new T cells.

On this clonotype itself: Its matching antigen is unknown.

TCRdb reprocessed the RT-PCR reads with MiXCR, giving one entry per CDR3 protein. Seen here are hundreds of thousands of distinct CDR3 sequences, 13% observed once, and the top ten hold around 13%. CDR1 and CDR2 from the germline V gene are KGHDR and SFDVKD. This CDR3 contains 16 residues. Trimming at V came to 3 bases and at J to 4 bases, leaving 9 bases not matched to a gene. V usage is TRBV24-1 and J usage is TRBJ2-7, with 9 bases that match TRBD1. The source material was PBMCs from blood, sampled roughly 45 days after vaccination. The receptor was derived from a man over 45 who received an inactivated influenza vaccine. The CDR3 spells CATSDTSGTGIYEQYF. DNA of the CDR3: TGTGCCACCAGTGATACATCCGGGACAGGGATTTACGAGCAGTACTTC.